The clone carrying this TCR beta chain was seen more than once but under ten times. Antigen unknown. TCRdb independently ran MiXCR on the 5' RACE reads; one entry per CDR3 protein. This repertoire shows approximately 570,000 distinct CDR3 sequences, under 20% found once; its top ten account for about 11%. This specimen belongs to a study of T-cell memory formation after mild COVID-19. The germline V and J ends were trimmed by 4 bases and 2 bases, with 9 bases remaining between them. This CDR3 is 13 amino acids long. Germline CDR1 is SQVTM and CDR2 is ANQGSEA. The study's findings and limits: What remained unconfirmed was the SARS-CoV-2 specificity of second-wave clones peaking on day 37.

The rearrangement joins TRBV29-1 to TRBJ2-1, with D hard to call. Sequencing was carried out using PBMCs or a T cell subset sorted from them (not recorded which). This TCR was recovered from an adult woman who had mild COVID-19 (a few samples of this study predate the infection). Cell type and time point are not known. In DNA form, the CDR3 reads TGCAGCGTTGTTATGATAACCTACAATGAGCAGTTCTTC. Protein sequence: CSVVMITYNEQFF.